These 10 T cell receptor beta chains share one sample of origin, sequenced in a study of cytomegalovirus exposure and HLA in healthy donors. Use of 60 Vbeta and 13 Jbeta primers characterized the PCR. Clones were sequenced by immunoSEQ multiplex PCR, and TCRdb holds only the in-frame ones, with some missing. The sample consists of some 200,000 clones, over 65% of them appearing once. The material sequenced was PBMCs. The receptors here all came from a woman aged 25 to 39 in good health and CMV-seronegative.

This chain joins TRBV5-1 and TRBJ2-3; perhaps TRBD2 as D (6 bases). This CDR3 is 13 amino acids long. Trimming removed 5 bases at V and 0 bases at J, with 7 bases between. Germline CDR1 is SGHRS and CDR2 is YFSETQ. The DNA of the CDR3 is TGCGCCAGCAGAGGGACTAGCACAGATACGCAGTATTTT. This sequence encodes CASRGTSTDTQYF.

The V and J genes are TRBV30 and TRBJ2-5; 8 bases are shared with TRBD2. CDR1 and CDR2 from the germline V gene are GTSNPN and SVGIG (reference sequence). The CDR3 is made up of 14 amino acids. The J segment lost 5 bases and the V segment lost 0 bases, leaving 5 bases of the junction unmatched. As DNA, the CDR3 is TGTGCCTGGAGTGTAGCGGGAGCCGGTGAGACCCAGTACTTC. Translating gives CAWSVAGAGETQYF.

The count of this clone is one. The genes are TRBV10-3 and TRBJ1-2; D remains ambiguous. Germline V gene sequence: CDR1 ENHRY, CDR2 SYGVKD. This CDR3 has 13 residues. The V end lost 4 bases, the J end lost 7 bases, and 13 bases lay between the germline ends. The CDR3 loop reads CAISVSDLSGYTF. In nucleotides, the CDR3 is TGTGCCATCAGTGTCAGCGATCTCTCTGGCTACACCTTC.

The rearrangement links TRBV18 to TRBJ1-1; D remains ambiguous. Germline V gene sequence: CDR1 KGHSH, CDR2 LQKENI. This CDR3 is 15 amino acids long. The ends were cut back, 3 bases at V and 1 base at J, with 12 bases in the middle. CDR3 region: CASSPGVDTNTEAFF. The DNA of the CDR3 is TGTGCCAGCTCACCGGGCGTGGATACGAACACTGAAGCTTTCTTT. The whole variable domain, filled in from reference TRBV18 and TRBJ1-1, reads NAGVMQNPRHLVRRRGQEARLRCSPMKGHSHVYWYRQLPEEGLKFMVYLQKENIIDESGMPKERFSAEFPKEGPSILRIQQVVRGDSAAYFCASSPGVDTNTEAFFGQGTRLTVV.

V and J are TRBV5-1 and TRBJ2-1; unclear D gene. CDR3 length equals 15 residues. Germline loops: CDR1 SGHRS, CDR2 YFSETQ. V was shortened by 4 bases and J by 4 bases, with 15 bases between the two germline ends. The CDR3 nucleotides read TGCGCCAGCAGCCTGCTCCTGGGCGAGTACAATGAGCAGTTCTTC. It is translated as CASSLLLGEYNEQFF.

This chain uses TRBV7-9 with TRBJ2-7; 9 bases fit TRBD1. Germline CDR1 is SEHNR and CDR2 is FQNEAQ (reference sequence). J lost 7 bases, V lost 5 bases, and 12 bases had no gene match. The CDR3 is 15 amino acids. The CDR3 reads CASSKPGQGLGEQYF. CDR3 coding DNA: TGTGCCAGCAGCAAACCGGGACAGGGTCTAGGGGAGCAGTACTTC.

This chain connects TRBV10-2 to TRBJ2-2, with D maybe TRBD2 (6 bases). With 6 bases removed from V and 1 base from J, the gap between germline ends came to 9 bases. Germline V lookup: CDR1 WSHSY, CDR2 SAAADI. This CDR3 has 14 amino acids. As DNA, the CDR3 is TGCGCCAGCAGCGGGACTTTGAACACCGGGGAGCTGTTTTTT. Protein: CASSGTLNTGELFF.

This clone has just a few counts. V and J are TRBV5-1 and TRBJ1-2, with D unresolved. Trimming took 3 bases from V and 3 from J, leaving 15 bases between them. Germline V gene lookup returns CDR1 SGHRS and CDR2 YFSETQ. This CDR3 comprises 15 residues. The DNA for the CDR3 is TGCGCCAGCAGCTCTGAAATGCGGACTTACTATGGCTACACCTTC. It specifies CASSSEMRTYYGYTF.

This chain links TRBV6-1 with TRBJ2-7, with D possibly matching TRBD1 (6 bases). The CDR3 is 14 residues long. Deletions cut 4 bases from V and 4 bases from J, with 14 bases between. Germline V lookup: CDR1 MNHNS, CDR2 SASEGT. The CDR3: CASSAYREVYEQYF. In DNA, the CDR3 is TGTGCCAGCAGTGCCTACAGGGAAGTTTACGAGCAGTACTTC.

CDR3 protein: CASSTRDRGLSYEQYF. CDR3 DNA sequence: TGTGCCAGCAGCACACGGGACAGGGGGCTTTCCTACGAGCAGTACTTC. The chain couples TRBV7-8 to TRBJ2-7; TRBD1 matches 12 bases. Germline CDR1 is SGHVS and CDR2 is FQNEAQ. Trimming at V came to 5 bases and at J to 1 base, leaving 6 bases not matched to a gene. The CDR3 has 16 residues.